These 4 T cell receptor beta chains came from one sample sequenced in a study of T cell responses to AZD1222 COVID-19 vaccine. The method was immunoSEQ multiplex PCR; TCRdb's version includes in-frame clones alone and lacks a portion of them. Seen here are about 94,000 clones, approximately 90% observed once, and the top ten hold roughly 14%. The source material was peripheral blood, sampled on day 0 of AZD1222 vaccination. These receptors originate from an adult in good health.

This clone was recorded once. This chain connects TRBV6-5 to TRBJ2-3; 9 positions match TRBD1. Germline CDR1 reads MNHEY; CDR2 reads SVGAGI. V gave up 4 bases and J gave up 3 bases; unmatched junction bases: 5. The CDR3 is made up of 15 amino acids. The CDR3 is CASSSPTGGTDTQYF. In DNA form, the CDR3 reads TGTGCCAGCAGTTCCCCGACAGGGGGGACAGATACGCAGTATTTT.

This chain connects TRBV28 to TRBJ1-6; D remains ambiguous. The CDR3 runs to 15 residues. Germline V gene data show CDR1 as MDHEN and CDR2 as SYDVKM. V was clipped by 1 base and J by 10 bases, with 14 bases between them. CDR3 DNA sequence: TGTGCCAGCAGTTTATTATCCCCCTTGGGGTCACCCCTCCACTTT. Translating gives CASSLLSPLGSPLHF.

The rearrangement uses TRBV12-3 or TRBV12-4 and TRBJ1-6; a possible D gene is TRBD1 (5 bases). The CDR3 totals 12 residues. The V and J ends lost 8 bases and 11 bases respectively, with 13 bases between them. The CDR3, as DNA: TGTGCCAGCTCCCCAGGGAATCCACCCCTCCACTTT. Its protein product is CASSPGNPPLHF.

This chain links TRBV30 with TRBJ1-3; D is unclear. In germline, CDR1 is GTSNPN, CDR2 SVGIG (reference sequence). Trimming stripped 5 bases from V and 0 bases from J, with 14 bases between. This CDR3 region has 15 residues. The CDR3 region is CAWAPWRTSGNTIYF. As DNA, the CDR3 is TGTGCCTGGGCCCCGTGGAGAACCTCTGGAAACACCATATATTTT.